Following are 20 T cell receptor beta chains from one sample sequenced in a study of tumor-infiltrating lymphocytes in primary liver carcinoma. Scientists recovered RNA and DNA together from approximately 20-30 mg of unsorted bulk tissue. With around 490 ng total RNA as template and a constant-region primer, TCR beta cDNA was made. Slightly modified ARM-PCR, run as three nested multiplex PCR rounds, produced the TCR beta libraries. TRBV1-TRBV30 forward primers paired with a C-beta reverse primer drove the first two PCR rounds, approximately 11 cycles each. TCRdb re-derived calls from the multiplex PCR reads in MiXCR, one entry per CDR3 protein. The profile covers about 74,000 distinct CDR3 sequences, with 55% to 75% appearing a single time and around 30% taken by the ten largest. The source material was liver tumor tissue from sampling region 4. Documented subset: tumor region T4, right-lateral pole. Source of these receptors: a man aged 40-55 years with primary liver carcinoma and hepatitis B virus infection.

As concerns this clonotype: Possible read error: a much larger clone is one base away. This sequence joins TRBV28 and TRBJ2-7; TRBD1 agrees at 7 bases. The CDR3 runs to 16 residues. Germline loops: CDR1 MDHEN, CDR2 SYDVKM. V was pared by 7 bases and J by 0 bases, with 12 bases of the junction left unmatched. Written as DNA, the CDR3 is TGTGCCAGCACCTTAACCCGATCAGGGGGCTCCTACGAGCAGTACTTC. Its translation is CASTLTRSGGSYEQYF. Together with reference TRBV28 and TRBJ2-7, the CDR3 gives the full variable domain: DVKVTQSSRYLVKRTGEKVFLECVQDMDHENMFWYRQDPGLGLRLIYFSYDVKMKEKGDIPEGYSVSREKKERFSLILESASTNQTSMYLCASTLTRSGGSYEQYFGPGTRLTVT.

This clonotype was counted many times. The CDR3 DNA sequence: TGTGCCAGCAGCCAATACTTGAACACCGGGGAGCTGTTTTTT. This translates into CASSQYLNTGELFF. V and J are TRBV28 and TRBJ2-2; no definite D call. Germline V lookup: CDR1 MDHEN, CDR2 SYDVKM. The CDR3 extends over 14 amino acids. V was trimmed by 6 bases and J by 1 base, leaving 9 bases between them.

Points on this clonotype: Given a much more abundant clone one base away, this may be a read error. The chain combines TRBV7-9 with TRBJ2-5; possibly TRBD1 or TRBD2 for D (6 bases each). Germline lookup yields CDR1 SEHNR and CDR2 FQNEAQ (reference sequence). The CDR3 covers 15 residues. In nucleotides, the CDR3 is TGTGCCAGCAGCTTAAGGGGGGCTCTTGAAGAGACCCGGTACTTC. It codes for CASSLRGALEETRYF.

A remark on this clonotype: It may be a read error: a sequence one base away is much more abundant. The chain carries TRBV20-1 and TRBJ2-1; 12 nucleotides align to TRBD2. The CDR3 totals 15 residues. The germline V gene has CDR1 DFQATT and CDR2 SNEGSKA (reference sequence). J lost 3 bases, V lost 7 bases, and 7 bases had no gene match. In nucleotides, the CDR3 is TGCAGTGAGGCCGGGACTAGCGGGTACTACAATGAGCAGTTCTTC. Translating gives CSEAGTSGYYNEQFF.

This chain's CDR3 is CASSLVREGYGYTF. In nucleotides, the CDR3 is TGTGCCAGCAGCTTGGTAAGGGAAGGCTATGGCTACACCTTC. V is TRBV5-6 and J is TRBJ1-2; no clear D. This CDR3 region has 14 residues. Looked up from germline, CDR1 is SGHDT and CDR2 is YYEEEE. V lost 0 bases to trimming and J lost 4 bases, with 10 bases between them.

Comment on this clonotype: A much larger clone lies one base from this, so it may be a read error. This rearrangement joins TRBV7-9 to TRBJ2-3; 12 bases fit TRBD1. Per the germline V gene, CDR1 is SEHNR and CDR2 is FQNEAQ (reference sequence). The CDR3 is 19 residues long. The CDR3 loop reads CANSPKPYPGTGGSDTQYF. The CDR3 region has the DNA TGTGCCAACAGCCCTAAACCTTACCCCGGGACAGGGGGCTCAGATACGCAGTATTTT.

The V and J genes are TRBV4-1 and TRBJ2-3; D is undetermined. CDR3 size: 13 residues. V lost 10 bases and J 0 bases, leaving 11 bases between the germline ends. Germline V lookup: CDR1 MGHRA, CDR2 YSYEKL. CDR3 residues: CANVKISTDTQYF. The CDR3 nucleotides are TGCGCCAACGTGAAAATTAGCACAGATACGCAGTATTTT.

Comments on this clonotype: This may come from a read error, since a much larger clone is one base off. The CDR3 carries no conserved terminal phenylalanine or tryptophan, so it likely arises from a read error. The chain carries TRBV6-5 and TRBJ2-7; D possibly uses TRBD1 or TRBD2 (5 bases each). The CDR3 has 14 residues. Germline V gene sequence: CDR1 MNHEY, CDR2 SVGAGI. V was clipped by 8 bases and J by 6 bases, with 20 bases between them. This CDR3 reads CASLPNPLGTEQYL. CDR3 in DNA: TGTGCCAGCTTGCCCAACCCCCTGGGGACCGAGCAGTACCTC.

Regarding this clonotype: Compared with germline, one end of the junction differs, possibly owing to a read error. This rearrangement joins TRBV29-1 to TRBJ2-1; D may match TRBD1 or TRBD2 (5 bases each). The CDR3 totals 13 residues. CDR1 SQVTM and CDR2 ANQGSEA come from the germline V gene. CDR3 residues: CIVEGADYNEQSF. The DNA of the CDR3 is TGCATTGTTGAAGGGGCTGACTACAATGAGCAGTCCTTC.

As to this clonotype: A clone one base away is much larger, so this may be a read error. This chain joins TRBV7-9 and TRBJ2-1; a weak D match, TRBD1 (6 bases). Germline V gives CDR1 SEHNR, CDR2 FQNEAQ (reference sequence). This CDR3 is built from 14 residues. CDR3 coding DNA: TGTGCCAGCAGCCTAGTACAGGGCGGAGGTGAGCTGTTCTTC. Translated, it gives CASSLVQGGGELFF.

The sample holds a few counts of this clonotype. This rearrangement joins TRBV29-1 to TRBJ2-7; 10 bases are a match to TRBD2. The germline gives CDR1 SQVTM, CDR2 ANQGSEA. This CDR3 contains 14 residues. J lost 4 bases, V lost 4 bases, and 7 bases had no gene match. In DNA form, the CDR3 reads TGCAGCGTTGTATCCCGGACTAGCGGATACGAGCAGTACTTC. The encoded protein is CSVVSRTSGYEQYF.

This clonotype is medium-sized within its sample. The V and J genes are TRBV11-1 and TRBJ2-7, with D perhaps TRBD1 (5 bases). The V end lost 5 bases, the J end lost 1 base, and 12 bases lay between the germline ends. CDR3 length: 14 residues. Germline CDR1 reads SGHAT; CDR2 reads FQDESV (reference sequence). CDR3 amino acids: CASSPSQGSYEQYF. The CDR3 DNA reads TGTGCCAGCAGCCCCTCCCAGGGTTCCTACGAGCAGTACTTC.

This clonotype was seen repeatedly, ten times or more. One end of the junction is discordant with germline, which a read error may explain. CDR3 sequence: CASNNYPPSGVSYDEQFF. The CDR3 DNA reads as TGTGCCAGCAACAACTACCCCCCTAGCGGGGTCTCCTACGATGAGCAGTTCTTC. The chain combines TRBV6-5 with TRBJ2-1; 9 bases match TRBD2. CDR3 length equals 18 residues. Germline V gives CDR1 MNHEY, CDR2 SVGAGI.

This clonotype has at least ten counts. The V and J genes are TRBV7-9 and TRBJ1-1; D gene ambiguous. This CDR3 spans 13 amino acids. From germline, CDR1 is SEHNR and CDR2 FQNEAQ (reference sequence). Trimming cost V 3 bases and J 4 bases, with 9 bases left between them. The CDR3 loop is CASSLDESTEAFF. The CDR3 DNA is TGTGCCAGCAGCTTGGACGAGAGCACTGAAGCTTTCTTT.

For this clonotype: A read error may produce the germline difference seen at one junction end. The chain employs TRBV7-8 and TRBJ2-7; TRBD2 might be the D (5 bases). Germline V gives CDR1 SGHVS, CDR2 FQNEAQ. This CDR3 is 15 amino acids long. Written as DNA, the CDR3 is TGTGCCAGCAGCTTAGGGCAGGAGGAAGTTCACGAGCAATACTTC. This codes for CASSLGQEEVHEQYF.

The rearrangement links TRBV28 to TRBJ2-1, with 12 bases identical to TRBD1. After removal of 4 bases from V and 9 bases from J, the junction contained 7 bases not matched to a gene. Germline assignment: CDR1 MDHEN and CDR2 SYDVKM. The CDR3 length is 15 residues. Here the CDR3 reads CASSSPGQGAGEQFF. DNA of the CDR3: TGTGCCAGCAGTTCCCCGGGACAGGGGGCTGGTGAGCAGTTCTTC.

In this sample, this clonotype turned up many times. The CDR3 loop reads CASSEPGQGGEQYF. The CDR3 bases are TGTGCCAGCAGTGAACCGGGACAGGGCGGCGAGCAGTACTTC. V usage is TRBV6-1 and J usage is TRBJ2-7, with 9 nucleotides matching TRBD1. The CDR3 length is 14 residues. The J segment lost 6 bases and the V segment lost 2 bases, leaving 5 bases of the junction unmatched. Looked up from germline, CDR1 is MNHNS and CDR2 is SASEGT.

The chain carries TRBV11-2 and TRBJ2-1; TRBD1 might be the D (6 bases). The ends were cut back, 9 bases at V and 12 bases at J, with 27 bases in the middle. Germline CDR1 reads SGHAT; CDR2 reads FQNNGV. The CDR3 is 15 residues long. The CDR3 here is CARVLGDLRGHGQFF. As DNA, the CDR3 is TGTGCCAGGGTACTAGGGGATCTCCGGGGACATGGGCAGTTCTTC.

As concerns this clonotype: The junction and the germline gene differ at one end; a read error may be behind it. This sequence joins TRBV7-2 and TRBJ2-7; 10 bases agree with TRBD1. Germline CDR1 and CDR2: SGHTA and FQGNSA. The CDR3 spans 15 residues. This chain's CDR3 is CVSSLAGTGDHEQYF. For the CDR3, the DNA is TGTGTCAGCAGCTTAGCAGGGACAGGGGACCACGAGCAGTACTTC.

This clonotype has a handful of counts. CDR3 DNA: TGTGCCAGTAGTGCACGGGGGGAGACCCAGTACTTC. Translating it yields CASSARGETQYF. The chain recombines TRBV19 with TRBJ2-5; D is possibly TRBD2 (6 bases). Germline V gene lookup returns CDR1 LNHDA and CDR2 SQIVND (reference sequence). This CDR3 region has 12 residues. Trimming shortened V by 5 bases and J by 5 bases, and 9 bases separated the two germline ends.